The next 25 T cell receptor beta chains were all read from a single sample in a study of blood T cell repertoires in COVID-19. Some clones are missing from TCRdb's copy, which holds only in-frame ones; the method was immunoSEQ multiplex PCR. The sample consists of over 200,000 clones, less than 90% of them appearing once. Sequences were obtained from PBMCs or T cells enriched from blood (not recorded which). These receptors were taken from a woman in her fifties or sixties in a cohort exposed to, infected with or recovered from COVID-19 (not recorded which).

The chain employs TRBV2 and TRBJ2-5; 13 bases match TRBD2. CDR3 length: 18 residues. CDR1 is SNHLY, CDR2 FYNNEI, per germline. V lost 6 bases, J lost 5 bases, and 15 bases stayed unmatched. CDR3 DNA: TGTGCCAGCAGCGCACCTGTAAGGACTAGCGGGGGATGGGAGACCCAGTACTTC. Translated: CASSAPVRTSGGWETQYF.

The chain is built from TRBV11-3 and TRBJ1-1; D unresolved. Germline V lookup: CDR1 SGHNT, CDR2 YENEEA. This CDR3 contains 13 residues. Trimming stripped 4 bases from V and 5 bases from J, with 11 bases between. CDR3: CASSYLGETEAFF. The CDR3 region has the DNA TGTGCCAGCAGCTATCTCGGTGAAACTGAAGCTTTCTTT. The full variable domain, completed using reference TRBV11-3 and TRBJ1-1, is EAGVVQSPRYKIIEKKQPVAFWCNPISGHNTLYWYLQNLGQGPELLIRYENEEAVDDSQLPKDRFSAERLKGVDSTLKIQPAELGDSAVYLCASSYLGETEAFFGQGTRLTVV.

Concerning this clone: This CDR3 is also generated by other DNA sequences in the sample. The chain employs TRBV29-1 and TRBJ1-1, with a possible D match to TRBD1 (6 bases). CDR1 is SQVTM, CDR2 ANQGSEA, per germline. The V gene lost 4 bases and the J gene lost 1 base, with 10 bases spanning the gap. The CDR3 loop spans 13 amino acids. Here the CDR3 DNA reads TGCAGCGTTGCGCAGGGGACGAACACTGAAGCTTTCTTT. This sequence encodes CSVAQGTNTEAFF. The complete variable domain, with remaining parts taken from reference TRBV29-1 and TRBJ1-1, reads SAVISQKPSRDICQRGTSLTIQCQVDSQVTMMFWYRQQPGQSLTLIATANQGSEATYESGFVIDKFPISRPNLTFSTLTVSNMSPEDSSIYLCSVAQGTNTEAFFGQGTRLTVV.

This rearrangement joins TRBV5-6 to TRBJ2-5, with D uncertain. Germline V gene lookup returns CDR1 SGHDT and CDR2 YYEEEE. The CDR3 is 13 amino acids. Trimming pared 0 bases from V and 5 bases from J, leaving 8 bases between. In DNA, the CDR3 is TGTGCCAGCAGCTTGGTCTTCGCGGAGACCCAGTACTTC. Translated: CASSLVFAETQYF.

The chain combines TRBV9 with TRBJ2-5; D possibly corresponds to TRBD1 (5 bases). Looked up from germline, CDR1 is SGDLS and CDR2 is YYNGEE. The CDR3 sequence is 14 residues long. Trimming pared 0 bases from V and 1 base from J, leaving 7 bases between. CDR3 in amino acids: CASSVGGLQETQYF. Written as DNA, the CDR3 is TGTGCCAGCAGCGTAGGGGGCCTCCAAGAGACCCAGTACTTC. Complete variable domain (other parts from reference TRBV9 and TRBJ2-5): DSGVTQTPKHLITATGQRVTLRCSPRSGDLSVYWYQQSLDQGLQFLIQYYNGEERAKGNILERFSAQQFPDLHSELNLSSLELGDSALYFCASSVGGLQETQYFGPGTRLLVL.

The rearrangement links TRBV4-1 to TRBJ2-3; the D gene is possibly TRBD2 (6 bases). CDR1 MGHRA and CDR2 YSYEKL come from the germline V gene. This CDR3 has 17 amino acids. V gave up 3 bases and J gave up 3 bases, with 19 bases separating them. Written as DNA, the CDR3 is TGCGCCAGCAGCCAGCGGGGCTTAGCAGGGAATACAGATACGCAGTATTTT. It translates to CASSQRGLAGNTDTQYF.

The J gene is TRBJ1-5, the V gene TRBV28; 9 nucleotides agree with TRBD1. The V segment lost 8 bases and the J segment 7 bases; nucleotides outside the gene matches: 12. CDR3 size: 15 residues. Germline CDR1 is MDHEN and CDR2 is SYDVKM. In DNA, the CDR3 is TGTGCCAGCGGAGGATCCGGGACAGGGACGCAGCCCCAGCATTTT. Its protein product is CASGGSGTGTQPQHF.

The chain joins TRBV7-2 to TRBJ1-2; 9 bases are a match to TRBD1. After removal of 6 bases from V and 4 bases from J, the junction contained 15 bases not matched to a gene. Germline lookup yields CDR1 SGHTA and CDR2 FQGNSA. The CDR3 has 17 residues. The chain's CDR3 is CASRPRLGEDRGYGYTF. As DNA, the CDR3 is TGTGCCAGCAGACCTAGGCTGGGGGAGGACAGGGGCTATGGCTACACCTTC.

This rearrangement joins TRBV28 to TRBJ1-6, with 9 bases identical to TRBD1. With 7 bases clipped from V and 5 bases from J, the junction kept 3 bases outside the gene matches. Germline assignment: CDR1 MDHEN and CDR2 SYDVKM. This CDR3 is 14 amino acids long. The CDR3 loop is CASTRDRDNSPLHF. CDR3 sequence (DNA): TGTGCCAGCACGAGGGACAGGGATAATTCACCCCTCCACTTT.

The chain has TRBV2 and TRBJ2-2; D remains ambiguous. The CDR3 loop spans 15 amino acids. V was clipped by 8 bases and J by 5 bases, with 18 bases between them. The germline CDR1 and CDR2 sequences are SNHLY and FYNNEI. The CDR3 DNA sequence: TGTGCCAGCCCTGAATGGGCAGTACGGACCGGGGAGCTGTTTTTT. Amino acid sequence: CASPEWAVRTGELFF. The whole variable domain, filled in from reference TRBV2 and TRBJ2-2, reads EPEVTQTPSHQVTQMGQEVILRCVPISNHLYFYWYRQILGQKVEFLVSFYNNEISEKSEIFDDQFSVERPDGSNFTLKIRSTKLEDSAMYFCASPEWAVRTGELFFGEGSRLTVL.

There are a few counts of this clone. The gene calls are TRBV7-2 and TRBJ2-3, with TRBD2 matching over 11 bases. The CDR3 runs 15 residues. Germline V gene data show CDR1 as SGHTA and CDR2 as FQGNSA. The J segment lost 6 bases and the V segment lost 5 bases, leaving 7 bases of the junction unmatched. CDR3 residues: CASSVSGGAVDTQYF. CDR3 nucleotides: TGTGCCAGCAGCGTTAGCGGGGGGGCCGTCGATACGCAGTATTTT.

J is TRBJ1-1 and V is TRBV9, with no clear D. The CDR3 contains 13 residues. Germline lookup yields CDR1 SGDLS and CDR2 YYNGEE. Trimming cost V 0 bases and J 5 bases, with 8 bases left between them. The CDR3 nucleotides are TGTGCCAGCAGCGTAGAGCCGAAAACTGAAGCTTTCTTT. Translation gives CASSVEPKTEAFF.

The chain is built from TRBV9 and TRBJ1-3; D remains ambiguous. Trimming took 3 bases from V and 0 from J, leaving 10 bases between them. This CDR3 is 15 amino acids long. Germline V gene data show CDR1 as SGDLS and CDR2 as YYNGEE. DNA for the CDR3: TGTGCCAGCAGCGGGACTGAACTCTCTGGAAACACCATATATTTT. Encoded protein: CASSGTELSGNTIYF.

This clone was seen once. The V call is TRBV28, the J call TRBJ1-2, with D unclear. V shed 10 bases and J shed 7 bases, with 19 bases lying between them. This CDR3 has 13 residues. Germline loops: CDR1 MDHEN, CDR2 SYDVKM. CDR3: CATRSVEELGYTF. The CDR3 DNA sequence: TGTGCCACCCGTTCGGTAGAAGAACTTGGCTACACCTTC.

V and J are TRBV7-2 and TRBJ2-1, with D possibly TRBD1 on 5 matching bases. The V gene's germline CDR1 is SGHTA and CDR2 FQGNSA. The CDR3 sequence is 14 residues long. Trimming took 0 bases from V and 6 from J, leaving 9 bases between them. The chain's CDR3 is CASSLAGRSNEQFF. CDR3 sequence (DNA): TGTGCCAGCAGCTTAGCGGGGCGTAGCAATGAGCAGTTCTTC.

Here the CDR3 reads CASSPPGNYGYTF. The CDR3 DNA reads as TGTGCCAGCTCACCTCCCGGGAACTATGGCTACACCTTC. The chain is built from TRBV18 and TRBJ1-2; D call uncertain. Germline loops: CDR1 KGHSH, CDR2 LQKENI. V was shortened by 3 bases and J by 2 bases, with 7 bases between the two germline ends. The CDR3 runs 13 residues.

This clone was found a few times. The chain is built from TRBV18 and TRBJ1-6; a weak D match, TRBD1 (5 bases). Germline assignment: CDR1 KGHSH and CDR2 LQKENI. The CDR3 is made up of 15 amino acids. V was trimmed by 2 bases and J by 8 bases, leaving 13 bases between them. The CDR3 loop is CASSPSGGLDSPLHF. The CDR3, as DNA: TGTGCCAGCTCACCATCCGGGGGTTTAGATTCACCCCTCCACTTT. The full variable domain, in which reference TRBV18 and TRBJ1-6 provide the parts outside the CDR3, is NAGVMQNPRHLVRRRGQEARLRCSPMKGHSHVYWYRQLPEEGLKFMVYLQKENIIDESGMPKERFSAEFPKEGPSILRIQQVVRGDSAAYFCASSPSGGLDSPLHFGNGTRLTVT.

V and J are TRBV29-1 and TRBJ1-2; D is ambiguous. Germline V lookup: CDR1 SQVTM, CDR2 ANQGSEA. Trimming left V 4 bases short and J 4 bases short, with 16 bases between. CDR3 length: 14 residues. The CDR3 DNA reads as TGCAGCGTTGGGGTGTCGGGTCCGACCTATGGCTACACCTTC. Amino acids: CSVGVSGPTYGYTF.

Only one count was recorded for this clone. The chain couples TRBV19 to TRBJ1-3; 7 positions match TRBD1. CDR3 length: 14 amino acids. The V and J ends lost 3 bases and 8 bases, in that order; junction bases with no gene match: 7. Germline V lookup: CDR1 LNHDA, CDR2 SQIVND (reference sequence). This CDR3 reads CASSMRDREYTIYF. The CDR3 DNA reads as TGTGCCAGTAGTATGAGGGACAGAGAATACACCATATATTTT.

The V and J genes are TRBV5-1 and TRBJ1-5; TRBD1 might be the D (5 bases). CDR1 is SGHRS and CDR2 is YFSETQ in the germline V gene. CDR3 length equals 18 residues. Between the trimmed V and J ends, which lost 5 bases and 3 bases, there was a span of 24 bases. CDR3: CASSRPPPQGRFNQPQHF. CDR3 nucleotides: TGCGCCAGCAGTCGCCCACCTCCCCAGGGAAGGTTCAATCAGCCCCAGCATTTT.

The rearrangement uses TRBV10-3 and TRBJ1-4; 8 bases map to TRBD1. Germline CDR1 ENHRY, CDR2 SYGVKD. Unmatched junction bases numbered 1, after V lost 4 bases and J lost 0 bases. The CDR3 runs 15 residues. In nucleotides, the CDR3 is TGTGCCATCAGTGCACAGGGGGCAACTAATGAAAAACTGTTTTTT. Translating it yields CAISAQGATNEKLFF.

The CDR3 protein is CSASFGSSNQPQHF. CDR3 in DNA: TGCAGTGCTAGTTTTGGGAGTAGCAATCAGCCCCAGCATTTT. The V gene is TRBV20-1, the J gene TRBJ1-5; D gene uncertain. Trimming stripped 3 bases from V and 0 bases from J, with 9 bases between. This CDR3 is 14 amino acids long. Germline CDR1 DFQATT, CDR2 SNEGSKA (reference sequence).

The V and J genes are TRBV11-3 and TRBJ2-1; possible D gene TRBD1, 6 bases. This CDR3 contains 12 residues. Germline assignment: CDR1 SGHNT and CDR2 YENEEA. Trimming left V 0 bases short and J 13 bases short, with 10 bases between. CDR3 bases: TGTGCCAGCAGCTTAGATCAGGACAGACAGTTCTTC. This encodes CASSLDQDRQFF. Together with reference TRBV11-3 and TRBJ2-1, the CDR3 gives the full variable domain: EAGVVQSPRYKIIEKKQPVAFWCNPISGHNTLYWYLQNLGQGPELLIRYENEEAVDDSQLPKDRFSAERLKGVDSTLKIQPAELGDSAVYLCASSLDQDRQFFGPGTRLTVL.

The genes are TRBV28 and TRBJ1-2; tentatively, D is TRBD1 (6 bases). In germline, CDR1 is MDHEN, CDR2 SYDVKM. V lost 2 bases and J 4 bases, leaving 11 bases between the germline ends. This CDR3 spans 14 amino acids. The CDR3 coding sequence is TGTGCCAGCAGTTTAACTGGACAGCCCTATGGCTACACCTTC. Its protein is CASSLTGQPYGYTF.

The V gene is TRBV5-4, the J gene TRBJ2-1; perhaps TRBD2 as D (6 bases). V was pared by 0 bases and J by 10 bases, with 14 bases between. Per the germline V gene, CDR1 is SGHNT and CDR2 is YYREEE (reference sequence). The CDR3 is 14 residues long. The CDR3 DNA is TGTGCCAGCAGCTTGGGGGACTCTGCTACCGAGCAGTTCTTC. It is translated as CASSLGDSATEQFF.